Listed here are 17 T cell receptor beta chains from one sample, sequenced in a study of OX40 agonist ivuxolimab in advanced cancers. Profiling relied on immunoSEQ multiplex PCR, and the TCRdb table lists in-frame clones only, not all of them. Of approximately 44,000 clones in the sample, around nine tenths are singletons; the top ten hold more than 10%. The specimen comprised CD4+ or CD8+ T cells sorted from blood, sampled in a trial of the OX40 agonist ivuxolimab. These receptors were taken from an adult with an advanced solid tumor such as melanoma, head and neck, liver or kidney cancer.

This clone has only a few counts. The chain combines TRBV13 with TRBJ1-2, with D uncertain. V lost 5 bases, J lost 6 bases, and 16 bases lay in between. Germline V gene data show CDR1 as PRHDT and CDR2 as FYEKMQ (reference sequence). The CDR3 has 14 amino acids. CDR3 in DNA: TGTGCCAGCAGCCCACAGACTAAGATCGATGGCTACACCTTC. Its protein is CASSPQTKIDGYTF.

This chain joins TRBV27 and TRBJ2-3; D is ambiguous. Deletions cut 1 base from V and 2 bases from J, with 7 bases between. The V gene's germline CDR1 is MNHEY and CDR2 SMNVEV (reference sequence). This CDR3 region has 14 residues. This CDR3 reads CASSLYDDTDTQYF. The CDR3 DNA reads as TGTGCCAGCAGTTTATATGATGACACAGATACGCAGTATTTT.

This chain uses TRBV2 with TRBJ1-5; D unclear. Trimming stripped 8 bases from V and 9 bases from J, with 17 bases between. This CDR3 is built from 13 residues. CDR1 SNHLY and CDR2 FYNNEI come from the germline V gene. CDR3 residues: CASRDVGKVPQHF. The CDR3 coding sequence is TGTGCCAGCCGAGATGTGGGGAAGGTGCCCCAGCATTTT.

This sequence joins TRBV15 and TRBJ1-5; D remains ambiguous. Trimming stripped 4 bases from V and 1 base from J, with 8 bases between. The CDR3 length is 14 residues. Germline CDR1 and CDR2: LNHNV and YYDKDF (reference sequence). The chain's CDR3 is CATSTGGSNQPQHF. CDR3 DNA sequence: TGTGCCACCAGCACCGGAGGGAGCAATCAGCCCCAGCATTTT.

The V call is TRBV13, the J call TRBJ2-7; no firm D call. Trimming took 5 bases from V and 3 from J, leaving 17 bases between them. Germline assignment: CDR1 PRHDT and CDR2 FYEKMQ (reference sequence). This CDR3 is 15 amino acids long. In DNA form, the CDR3 reads TGTGCCAGCAGCCACCCGGCCGGGCCGAGCTACGAGCAGTACTTC. Translation: CASSHPAGPSYEQYF.

This clone was counted a few times. The chain is built from TRBV21-1 and TRBJ2-2; the D call of TRBD1 is as the table states it, not checked on the DNA. TRBV21-1 is marked as a pseudogene. This CDR3 has 18 residues. CDR3 residues: CASSKALDRGPYTGELFF. The CDR3 DNA reads TGTGCCAGCAGCAAAGCCCTAGACAGGGGGCCATACACCGGGGAGCTGTTTTTT.

The chain recombines TRBV28 with TRBJ2-6, with TRBD2 as a possible D gene (7 bases). CDR1 and CDR2 from the germline V gene are MDHEN and SYDVKM. The CDR3 loop spans 18 amino acids. V was pared by 9 bases and J by 1 base, with 22 bases between. Here the CDR3 DNA reads TGTGCCAGTCTCCACGGGGGGCCAGGGGCGTCTGGGGCCAACGTCCTGACTTTC. Residues: CASLHGGPGASGANVLTF. Full variable domain (missing parts from reference TRBV28 and TRBJ2-6): DVKVTQSSRYLVKRTGEKVFLECVQDMDHENMFWYRQDPGLGLRLIYFSYDVKMKEKGDIPEGYSVSREKKERFSLILESASTNQTSMYLCASLHGGPGASGANVLTFGAGSRLTVL.

This clone was counted between two and nine times. The gene calls are TRBV27 and TRBJ1-1, with 7 nucleotides matching TRBD1. CDR3 length equals 14 residues. CDR1 is MNHEY and CDR2 is SMNVEV in the germline V gene (reference sequence). V lost 8 bases and J lost 2; bases outside the gene matches: 8. The CDR3 loop is CASYPDRANTEAFF. In DNA form, the CDR3 reads TGTGCCAGCTATCCCGACAGGGCTAACACTGAAGCTTTCTTT.

The V call is TRBV7-9, the J call TRBJ1-2; 8 bases fit TRBD1. Germline-derived CDR1 and CDR2 are SEHNR and FQNEAQ (reference sequence). V lost 5 bases, J lost 4 bases, and 9 bases stayed unmatched. The CDR3 contains 15 residues. The CDR3 region has the DNA TGTGCCAGCAGCCTGACAGGGGTAGGTAGCTATGGCTACACCTTC. Translation gives CASSLTGVGSYGYTF.

CDR3 bases: TGTGCCAGCAGCGTAGATGACTACGAGCAGTACTTC. This sequence encodes CASSVDDYEQYF. V gene TRBV9 combines with J gene TRBJ2-5; no firm D call. The J call is in doubt because the DNA end fits TRBJ2-7 better. The V gene's germline CDR1 is SGDLS and CDR2 YYNGEE. This CDR3 has 12 amino acids.

This chain uses TRBV7-9 with TRBJ2-7; D may match TRBD1 or TRBD2 (5 bases each). Trimming removed 7 bases from V and 1 base from J, with 17 bases in between. CDR1 and CDR2 from the germline V gene are SEHNR and FQNEAQ (reference sequence). The CDR3 is 15 residues long. The CDR3 is CASTLGERPSYEQYF. The CDR3 region has the DNA TGTGCCAGCACCCTGGGGGAGCGACCATCCTACGAGCAGTACTTC.

J is TRBJ1-1 and V is TRBV7-2; D is unresolved. This CDR3 is built from 13 residues. In germline, CDR1 is SGHTA, CDR2 FQGNSA. V was shortened by 4 bases and J by 1 base, with 7 bases between the two germline ends. The CDR3 loop reads CASSSTENTEAFF. The CDR3 DNA reads TGTGCCAGCAGCTCCACAGAGAACACTGAAGCTTTCTTT.

The genes are TRBV19 and TRBJ1-6; 7 bases are shared with TRBD1. Trimming took 8 bases from V and 6 from J; bases not matched to a gene: 7. The germline V gene encodes CDR1 LNHDA and CDR2 SQIVND (reference sequence). The CDR3 runs 14 residues. CDR3 DNA: TGTGCCAGTCAGCCGGGACAGTTTAATTCACCCCTCCACTTT. It specifies CASQPGQFNSPLHF.

The chain is built from TRBV2 and TRBJ2-1; D could derive from TRBD1 or TRBD2 (5 bases each). Trimming pared 8 bases from V and 3 bases from J, leaving 11 bases between. CDR1 SNHLY and CDR2 FYNNEI come from the germline V gene. The CDR3 has 13 residues. CDR3 loop: CASGGGSYNEQFF. The CDR3 DNA follows: TGTGCCAGCGGGGGTGGGAGCTACAATGAGCAGTTCTTC.

The chain couples TRBV9 to TRBJ1-2; TRBD1 agrees at 7 bases. V was clipped by 3 bases and J by 7 bases; unmatched bases: 9. The CDR3 totals 14 residues. Germline CDR1 is SGDLS and CDR2 is YYNGEE. Here the CDR3 DNA reads TGTGCCAGCAGCGGCGACAGGGCCCTGGGTGGCTACACCTTC. Encoded protein: CASSGDRALGGYTF. The variable domain in full, with the rest retrieved from reference TRBV9 and TRBJ1-2, is DSGVTQTPKHLITATGQRVTLRCSPRSGDLSVYWYQQSLDQGLQFLIQYYNGEERAKGNILERFSAQQFPDLHSELNLSSLELGDSALYFCASSGDRALGGYTFGSGTRLTVV.

This chain joins TRBV6-5 and TRBJ1-1; TRBD1 aligns across 7 bases. CDR1 and CDR2 (germline): MNHEY, SVGAGI. This CDR3 region has 14 residues. J lost 1 base, V lost 6 bases, and 5 bases had no gene match. The CDR3 DNA reads TGTGCCAGCAGCATTGGACAGGAGAACACTGAAGCTTTCTTT. Amino acids: CASSIGQENTEAFF.

This chain connects TRBV4-3 to TRBJ2-1; D remains ambiguous. V shed 4 bases and J shed 0 bases, with 10 bases lying between them. This CDR3 comprises 15 residues. CDR1 LGHNA and CDR2 YSLEER come from the germline V gene. CDR3 region: CASSPDASSYNEQFF. The CDR3 DNA follows: TGCGCCAGCAGCCCCGACGCCAGCTCCTACAATGAGCAGTTCTTC.